The clone carrying this T cell receptor (beta chain) was counted at least ten times. Its antigen is still unknown. The data stem from a study of regulatory T cells in long-lasting Graves disease. Study-wide findings and caveats: Accuracy could have been hurt by small sample size. Repertoires from persistent disease leaned toward TRBV28, TRBJ1-2 and TRBJ2-5. Whereas 900 to 1,000 public clonotypes were shared by new patients, persistent patients shared more, at some 2,500.

The germline V gene has CDR1 MNHEY and CDR2 SVGAGI. V lost 0 bases, J lost 4 bases, and 2 bases stayed unmatched. This CDR3 comprises 14 residues. Time point of the sample: newly diagnosed GD, antithyroid drugs for less than 3 months. Extracted RNA from PBMCs served as the source of the TCR library. Graves' disease diagnosis was established per American Thyroid Association guidelines. Construction of TCR beta libraries relied on iRepertoire HTBI primers and on Arm-PCR targeting CDR3 regions. TCRdb redid the calling of the multiplex PCR reads with MiXCR, one entry per CDR3 protein. Of about 240,000 distinct CDR3 sequences in the sample, 20% are singletons; the top ten hold more than 11%.

V usage is TRBV6-5 and J usage is TRBJ1-2; TRBD1 matches at 7 bases. The sequencing here drew on peripheral blood mononuclear cells (PBMCs), taken at new diagnosis, from a patient treated with antithyroid drugs. This TCR was sampled from a female donor with Graves disease. The CDR3 nucleotides read TGTGCCAGCAGTTACTCGACAGGGACCTATGGCTACACCTTC. This gives the protein CASSYSTGTYGYTF.